The 20 T cell receptor beta chains presented below share a single source sample, sequenced in a study of early T cells in non-severe SARS-CoV-2 infection. TCRdb re-called the 5' RACE reads with MiXCR, one entry per CDR3 protein. The table has 70,000 to 85,000 distinct CDR3 sequences, around 13% seen once. Sequencing used whole blood. Source of these receptors: an adult who was a healthcare worker with PCR-confirmed SARS-CoV-2 infection or an uninfected control (not recorded which).

The chain couples TRBV28 to TRBJ2-7, with D unclear. Germline V gene data show CDR1 as MDHEN and CDR2 as SYDVKM. The CDR3 is 14 amino acids. V gave up 5 bases and J gave up 5 bases, with 16 bases separating them. The CDR3 is CASSTRTVLNEQYF. The CDR3 DNA reads as TGTGCCAGCAGTACACGGACGGTTTTAAACGAGCAGTACTTC.

The table lists this clonotype with many counts. V and J are TRBV6-5 and TRBJ2-3; 7 nucleotides line up with TRBD2. This CDR3 is built from 15 residues. Germline V lookup: CDR1 MNHEY, CDR2 SVGAGI. Trimming removed 8 bases from V and 1 base from J; junction bases left unmatched: 9. The chain's CDR3 is CASCPMGRGTDTQYF. CDR3 coding DNA: TGTGCCAGCTGCCCTATGGGGAGGGGCACAGATACGCAGTATTTT.

This clonotype was seen repeatedly, ten times or more. The chain is built from TRBV27 and TRBJ1-1, with D maybe TRBD1 (6 bases). CDR1 and CDR2 (germline): MNHEY, SMNVEV (reference sequence). CDR3 length: 17 residues. V lost 6 bases, J lost 4 bases, and 24 bases lay in between. The CDR3, as DNA: TGTGCCAGCAGCCCAATAAGGACAGAAGGGGATAGCACTGAAGCTTTCTTT. Protein sequence: CASSPIRTEGDSTEAFF.

This clonotype has only a few counts. This chain links TRBV11-2 with TRBJ1-4; D is possibly TRBD1 (5 bases). This CDR3 spans 15 amino acids. CDR1 is SGHAT and CDR2 is FQNNGV in the germline V gene. V lost 6 bases and J lost 4, with 15 bases in between. CDR3 nucleotides: TGTGCCAGCAGTGGAAACCGGGGGATTAATGAAAAACTGTTTTTT. Amino acid sequence: CASSGNRGINEKLFF.

This clonotype came up a few times. V is TRBV20-1 and J is TRBJ2-3, with D possibly being TRBD1 or TRBD2 (5 bases each). Germline CDR1 reads DFQATT; CDR2 reads SNEGSKA (reference sequence). The CDR3 is made up of 17 amino acids. CDR3 DNA: TGCAGAGTCCGGATGGGCCGGGACCTAAGATCCACAGATACGCAGTATTTT. It encodes CRVRMGRDLRSTDTQYF.

V is TRBV10-3 and J is TRBJ1-4; D gene uncertain. In germline, CDR1 is ENHRY, CDR2 SYGVKD. V lost 7 bases to trimming and J lost 6 bases, with 9 bases between them. CDR3 length: 12 amino acids. The CDR3: CAITTVDEKLFF. The DNA for the CDR3 is TGTGCCATCACAACTGTGGATGAAAAACTGTTTTTT.

The rearrangement links TRBV9 to TRBJ2-2; 8 bases align to TRBD2. CDR1 and CDR2 from the germline V gene are SGDLS and YYNGEE. The V and J ends lost 4 bases and 4 bases, in that order; junction bases with no gene match: 3. The CDR3 totals 14 residues. This CDR3 reads CASSPLAGTGELFF. The CDR3 DNA sequence: TGTGCCAGCAGCCCTCTAGCGGGCACCGGGGAGCTGTTTTTT.

This clonotype turned up a few times. The chain couples TRBV2 to TRBJ1-1; 7 positions match TRBD1. The junction had 8 bases not matched to a gene; V was cut back by 7 bases and J by 6 bases. This CDR3 contains 13 residues. In germline, CDR1 is SNHLY, CDR2 FYNNEI. The DNA for the CDR3 is TGTGCCAGCACCGGCAACGGACAGGCTGAAGCTTTCTTT. Translated: CASTGNGQAEAFF.

The chain recombines TRBV5-1 with TRBJ1-6; D unclear. The V gene's germline CDR1 is SGHRS and CDR2 YFSETQ. Trimming removed 0 bases at V and 3 bases at J, with 13 bases between. The CDR3 runs 17 residues. The CDR3 DNA sequence: TGCGCCAGCAGCTTGGCCTCAGGAGCCAACTATAATTCACCCCTCCACTTT. Translating gives CASSLASGANYNSPLHF.

In this sample, this clonotype turned up a few times. The chain uses TRBV20-1 and TRBJ2-4; 8 bases align to TRBD2. The CDR3 consists of 16 residues. Germline-derived CDR1 and CDR2 are DFQATT and SNEGSKA (reference sequence). J lost 0 bases, V lost 4 bases, and 8 bases had no gene match. The CDR3 region has the DNA TGCAGTGCTAAGGGACTAGGAAACGAAGCCAAAAACATTCAGTACTTC. Its translation: CSAKGLGNEAKNIQYF.

This chain links TRBV6-6 with TRBJ2-7; TRBD1 matches 7 bases. CDR1 MNHNY and CDR2 SVGAGI come from the germline V gene (reference sequence). This CDR3 is 17 amino acids long. J gave up 0 bases and V 2 bases, and 10 bases lay outside the gene matches. Here the CDR3 reads CASSYIPTGRSSYEQYF. The CDR3 DNA reads TGTGCCAGCAGTTACATCCCGACAGGGCGAAGCTCCTACGAGCAGTACTTC.

The table lists this clonotype with a few counts. This sequence joins TRBV10-2 and TRBJ2-7; a possible D gene is TRBD2 (5 bases). The CDR3 consists of 13 residues. V gave up 4 bases and J gave up 2 bases, with 9 bases separating them. Germline V gives CDR1 WSHSY, CDR2 SAAADI. This CDR3 reads CASSGTEPYEQYF. CDR3 DNA sequence: TGCGCCAGCAGTGGGACTGAACCCTACGAGCAGTACTTC.

There are many counts of this clonotype. V gene TRBV5-5 combines with J gene TRBJ1-4, with D hard to call. The CDR3 is 15 amino acids. V was pared by 0 bases and J by 0 bases, with 6 bases between. Germline V gene lookup returns CDR1 SGHKS and CDR2 YYEKEE (reference sequence). The CDR3: CASSLGRTTNEKLFF. The CDR3 DNA reads as TGTGCCAGCAGCTTGGGGCGAACAACTAATGAAAAACTGTTTTTT. The full variable domain, in which reference TRBV5-5 and TRBJ1-4 provide the parts outside the CDR3, is DAGVTQSPTHLIKTRGQQVTLRCSPISGHKSVSWYQQVLGQGPQFIFQYYEKEERGRGNFPDRFSARQFPNYSSELNVNALLLGDSALYLCASSLGRTTNEKLFFGSGTQLSVL.

This clonotype appeared a few times. In DNA, the CDR3 is TGCGCCAGCAGCCCATGGACAGGGGGGAGTACTGAAGCTTTCTTT. Translating it yields CASSPWTGGSTEAFF. The chain employs TRBV5-1 and TRBJ1-1; 10 nucleotides agree with TRBD1. Looked up from germline, CDR1 is SGHRS and CDR2 is YFSETQ. V dropped 4 bases and J dropped 5; count of bases not matched to a gene: 8. The CDR3 sequence is 15 residues long.

This clonotype was detected ten times or more. The rearrangement joins TRBV7-9 to TRBJ1-6; D is unclear. This CDR3 region has 12 residues. The germline V and J ends were trimmed by 5 bases and 6 bases, with 5 bases remaining between them. Germline CDR1 SEHNR, CDR2 FQNEAQ (reference sequence). CDR3 protein: CASSRSNSPLHF. CDR3 coding DNA: TGTGCCAGCAGCAGGTCTAATTCACCCCTCCACTTT.

The chain recombines TRBV9 with TRBJ2-1; D is undetermined. V was clipped by 0 bases and J by 0 bases, with 7 bases between them. The CDR3 is made up of 15 amino acids. CDR1 and CDR2 (germline): SGDLS, YYNGEE. The CDR3 DNA is TGTGCCAGCAGCGTAGTCGGAAGCTCCTACAATGAGCAGTTCTTC. Encoded protein: CASSVVGSSYNEQFF.

The chain joins TRBV4-1 to TRBJ2-5, with TRBD1 matching over 7 bases. The V gene end was trimmed by 4 bases and the J gene end by 4 bases; junction bases not matched to a gene: 9. Germline assignment: CDR1 MGHRA and CDR2 YSYEKL. The CDR3 extends over 15 amino acids. In DNA form, the CDR3 reads TGCGCCAGCAGCCGTACCGGGACAGCAGGAGAGACCCAGTACTTC. As protein: CASSRTGTAGETQYF.

The V and J genes are TRBV10-2 and TRBJ2-2; unclear D gene. Germline loops: CDR1 WSHSY, CDR2 SAAADI. V dropped 2 bases and J dropped 6 bases, with 7 bases sitting between them. This CDR3 is 13 amino acids long. CDR3: CASSEIRAGELFF. In nucleotides, the CDR3 is TGCGCCAGCAGTGAGATTCGGGCCGGGGAGCTGTTTTTT.

This clonotype was seen repeatedly, ten times or more. The chain links TRBV12-3 or TRBV12-4 to TRBJ2-3; a possible D gene is TRBD1 (6 bases). The CDR3 loop spans 15 amino acids. Between the trimmed V and J ends, which lost 3 bases and 4 bases, there was a span of 14 bases. CDR3 sequence reads: CASSLRTAASDTQYF. The CDR3 DNA follows: TGTGCCAGCAGTTTGAGGACAGCAGCTTCAGATACGCAGTATTTT.

The chain joins TRBV20-1 to TRBJ2-7; no clear D gene. V was shortened by 4 bases and J by 0 bases, with 10 bases between the two germline ends. Germline CDR1 reads DFQATT; CDR2 reads SNEGSKA (reference sequence). The CDR3 length is 13 residues. Here the CDR3 DNA reads TGCAGTGCTAAGGGATCCAGCTCCTACGAGCAGTACTTC. It specifies CSAKGSSSYEQYF.